The clone carrying this TCR beta chain was observed many times. The antigen is undetermined. The sample is drawn from a study of neurological immune-mediated disorders. General observations from the study: No sharing of CDR3 amino acid sequences was observed among expanded clones across subjects, suggesting private repertoires in all groups.

TCRdb analysed the 5' RACE reads with MiXCR anew, one entry per CDR3 protein. The table records approximately 37,000 distinct CDR3 sequences, 3.5% to 4% of them present only once. This CDR3 contains 14 residues. Looked up from germline, CDR1 is DFQATT and CDR2 is SNEGSKA (reference sequence). Unmatched junction bases numbered 5, after V lost 6 bases and J lost 5 bases. The clonotype originates from a man aged 25 to 40 with multiple sclerosis. The J gene is TRBJ2-3, the V gene TRBV20-1; 13 positions match TRBD2. What was sequenced was PBMCs. The CDR3 reads CSAELAGGKDTQYF. The CDR3, as DNA: TGCAGTGCGGAACTAGCGGGGGGGAAAGATACGCAGTATTTT.